The source of this T cell receptor beta chain is a study of T cell repertoires in cytomegalovirus infection (dated by TCRdb to about 2019). At the level of the whole study: The peptide stimulations were aimed at well-studied HLA-B-restricted epitopes as well as recently identified HLA-C-restricted CMV epitopes, whose presentation resists viral immunomodulation. The HLA type of each donor mattered for the analysis, because public TCR beta signatures pointed to carriage of CMV infection along with the matching HLA type.

The treatment or condition label, read with the paper, signifies: in vitro stimulation with specific CMV peptide epitopes to enrich CMV-specific T cells. General conclusions and limits of the study: Cumulative frequency of public TCR beta family members discriminated carriers of CMV infection plus the relevant HLA type in this cohort and an independent 352-donor cohort. The ex vivo response was dominated by HLA-C-restricted CMV-specific TCR beta clonotypes, which also provided the single most frequent clonotype in two of eight donors.

This clonotype has only one observation. The clone's antigen remains unknown. No base-level quality is on record; no much larger clone is a single base apart. One read alone makes for weak evidence. The data were produced on an Illumina HiSeq 1500. TCRdb trimmed the raw reads at Q25, called clones with MiXCR and kept productive beta chains. Each CDR3 protein appears once, grouped with its most common genes and DNA. This sample lists hundreds of thousands of distinct CDR3 sequences; around a third were detected once. The ten largest clones take up about 18% of the sample. The V end gives up 5 bases and the J end 6 bases, leaving 11 bases in the junction not matched to a gene. Reading from cysteine to phenylalanine, the CDR3 counts 15 amino acids. The CDR3 DNA has 45 bases and is translated from base 1. The germline V gene (reference sequence) sets CDR1 to SGHAT and CDR2 to FQDESV.

This specimen consisted of cultured PBMCs, obtained from culture after CMV antigen stimulation. The sequence was obtained from a human donor in good health (CMV status not recorded). Some clones in this sample may be carry-over from other donors' samples. This sequence uses TRBV11-1 and TRBJ1-1, with 8 central nucleotides matching TRBD1. The CDR3 is CASSPRTGIEAEAFF. At the DNA level, the sequence is TGTGCCAGCAGCCCAAGGACAGGGATTGAGGCTGAAGCTTTCTTT. Reference TRBV11-1 and TRBJ1-1 genes cover what lies past the CDR3, so the full variable domain is EAEVAQSPRYKITEKSQAVAFWCDPISGHATLYWYRQILGQGPELLVQFQDESVVDDSQLPKDRFSAERLKGVDSTLKIQPAELGDSAMYLCASSPRTGIEAEAFFGQGTRLTVV.